The 8 T cell receptor beta chains presented below share a single source sample, sequenced in a study of shared clonotypes between healthy human individuals. TCRdb keeps only in-frame clones here, not all; method: immunoSEQ multiplex PCR. The sample has over 95,000 clones, about 70% seen once. The sample was memory CD8+ T cells sorted from blood. Subset defined: CD45RO+ cells pooled with CCR7-negative TemRA cells. Receptors were obtained from a woman under 40 in good health.

This CDR3 reads CASSVPGQGVGGNQPQHF. The CDR3 DNA sequence: TGTGCCAGTAGCGTACCGGGACAGGGCGTCGGCGGCAATCAGCCCCAGCATTTT. The rearrangement joins TRBV19 to TRBJ1-5; 9 nucleotides align to TRBD1. This CDR3 has 18 amino acids. V trimming: 6 bases; J trimming: 2 bases; junction bases outside the gene matches: 14. Germline assignment: CDR1 LNHDA and CDR2 SQIVND (reference sequence).

This clone was detected only a few times. V is TRBV23-1 and J is TRBJ2-1; 14 bases agree with TRBD2. TRBV23-1 is an ORF, with its function uncertain. The CDR3 has 16 amino acids. J gave up 5 bases and V 7 bases, and 7 bases lay outside the gene matches. The CDR3, as DNA: TGCGCCAGCAAGCCGACTAGCGGGAGGGAGGACAATGAGCAGTTCTTC. Its protein is CASKPTSGREDNEQFF.

The chain employs TRBV19 and TRBJ1-5, with 11 bases that match TRBD1. The CDR3 contains 14 residues. Germline V lookup: CDR1 LNHDA, CDR2 SQIVND (reference sequence). After removal of 5 bases from V and 8 bases from J, the junction contained 5 bases not matched to a gene. CDR3 loop: CASSSGQGAKPQHF. The CDR3 nucleotides read TGTGCCAGTAGTTCCGGACAGGGGGCGAAGCCCCAGCATTTT.

The chain is built from TRBV2 and TRBJ2-7, with 7 bases fitting TRBD1. With 6 bases clipped from V and 2 bases from J, the junction kept 10 bases outside the gene matches. This CDR3 region has 15 residues. Germline CDR1 and CDR2: SNHLY and FYNNEI. The CDR3, as DNA: TGTGCCAGCAGCGTACAGGGGTTACTAACCTACGAGCAGTACTTC. This codes for CASSVQGLLTYEQYF. The variable domain in full, completed from reference TRBV2 and TRBJ2-7, reads EPEVTQTPSHQVTQMGQEVILRCVPISNHLYFYWYRQILGQKVEFLVSFYNNEISEKSEIFDDQFSVERPDGSNFTLKIRSTKLEDSAMYFCASSVQGLLTYEQYFGPGTRLTVT.

This chain connects TRBV6-1 to TRBJ2-5; TRBD1 is a possible D gene (6 bases). The J call may not be correct, given that the DNA end is closer to TRBJ2-7. This CDR3 has 15 amino acids. Germline values: CDR1 MNHNS, CDR2 SASEGT. Here the CDR3 reads CASSQRTEGPYEQYF. CDR3 bases: TGTGCCAGCAGTCAACGGACAGAAGGCCCCTACGAGCAGTACTTC.

This clone appeared many times. The chain carries TRBV5-5 and TRBJ1-3; D ambiguous. The CDR3 length is 14 residues. Trimming shortened V by 4 bases and J by 2 bases, and 10 bases separated the two germline ends. Per the germline V gene, CDR1 is SGHKS and CDR2 is YYEKEE (reference sequence). Here the CDR3 DNA reads TGTGCCAGCAGCATGCAGGAGGCTGGAAACACCATATATTTT. Its translation: CASSMQEAGNTIYF.

In this sample, this clone turned up once. The rearrangement joins TRBV5-1 to TRBJ2-7; perhaps TRBD1 as D (6 bases). V was pared by 1 base and J by 6 bases, with 17 bases between. Per the germline V gene, CDR1 is SGHRS and CDR2 is YFSETQ. The CDR3 sequence is 15 residues long. Written as DNA, the CDR3 is TGCGCCAGCAGCTTGTATGGGGGCCGGTCCGGCGAGCAGTACTTC. It codes for CASSLYGGRSGEQYF.

V and J are TRBV18 and TRBJ2-4, with 9 bases aligning to TRBD2. V trimming: 1 base; J trimming: 1 base; junction bases outside the gene matches: 14. Germline lookup yields CDR1 KGHSH and CDR2 LQKENI. CDR3 size: 20 residues. The CDR3 region is CASSPHIPGLAYVAKNIQYF. As DNA, the CDR3 is TGTGCCAGCTCACCACACATCCCCGGACTAGCGTACGTTGCCAAAAACATTCAGTACTTC.